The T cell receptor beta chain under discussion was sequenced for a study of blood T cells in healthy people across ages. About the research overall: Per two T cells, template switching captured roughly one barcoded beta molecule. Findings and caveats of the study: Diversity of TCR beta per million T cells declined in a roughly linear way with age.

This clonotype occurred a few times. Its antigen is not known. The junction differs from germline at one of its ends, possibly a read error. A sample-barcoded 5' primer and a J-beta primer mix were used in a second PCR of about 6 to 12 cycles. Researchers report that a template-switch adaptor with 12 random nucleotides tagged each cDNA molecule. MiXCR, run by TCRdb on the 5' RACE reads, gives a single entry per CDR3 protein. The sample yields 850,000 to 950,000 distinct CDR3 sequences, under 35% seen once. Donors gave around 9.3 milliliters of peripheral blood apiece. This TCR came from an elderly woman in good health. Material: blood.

Here the CDR3 reads CASTLDRQYNEQFF. The CDR3 coding sequence is TGTGCCAGCACCTTAGACAGGCAATACAATGAGCAGTTCTTC. The chain carries TRBV7-2 and TRBJ2-1, with D possibly matching TRBD1 (6 bases). This CDR3 region has 14 residues. Per germline, CDR1 SGHTA and CDR2 FQGNSA.